This record looks at one T cell receptor (beta chain) sequence and its context. Its target antigen remains unknown. No base qualities exist here, and no much larger clone lies one base off it. Each collaborating institution followed its own protocols to collect whole blood in K2EDTA tubes. For TCRbeta analysis, collaborator samples were shipped as frozen whole blood, as isolated PBMCs, or as DNA extracted from either sample type. TCRbeta CDR3 regions were amplified from genomic DNA by means of the immunoSEQ Assay, a bias-controlled multiplex PCR. In the authors' own workflow: The number of nucleated cells in each sample was estimated from the amplification of reference gene primers within the assay. To quantify the absolute abundance of each unique TCRbeta CDR3 rearrangement, sequence reads were collapsed and filtered. For each sample, productive Simpson clonality was calculated by taking the square root of Simpson's diversity index across productive rearrangements. The table comes from immuneACCESS by way of TCRdb, which keeps in-frame sequences with V and J called. Part of the clones is missing from these tables; in studies checked, under half for an unresolved V gene and the rest for unknown reasons. The D gene and trimming were derived from the DNA, and the V and J assignments and clone size from that table. This sample gives a few hundred thousand clones in total; approximately 86% of them show up just once. About 0.7% of the sample is in the top ten clones.

CDR1 and CDR2 are read off the germline V gene (reference sequence) as MNHEY and SMNVEV. From the cysteine up to the phenylalanine, the CDR3 has a length of 16 residues. Only the CDR3 portion is preserved as DNA: 48 bases, with reading frame beginning at the first base. Trimmed from V: 2 bases; trimmed from J: 3 bases; junction bases lacking a gene match: 5. This sample stems from a study of blood T cell repertoires in COVID-19 (dated by TCRdb to between 2020 and 2021). As for the study more broadly: Samples covering the acute and convalescent phases of COVID-19 were provided by collaborators in the United States, Italy and Spain. The sample metadata nearly always contained a de-identified subject ID, COVID-19 status, age in years and sex. Samples came from the ongoing ImmuneRACE study (first 160 participants) plus 1,254 subjects from 6 global collaborators. The material from the prospective study consisted of cDNA or gDNA derived from T cells, B-cell-depleted T cells, or PBMCs. Subjects who had been exposed to COVID-19, were actively infected with it, or had recovered from it provided the deeply sampled blood TCRbeta repertoires that made up the dataset. HLA class I and class II types, where available, came from metadata supplied by the sample provider rather than from assay-based typing. The repertoires were made available in a free public database intended to serve as a resource for research on the immune response to SARS-CoV-2.

The investigation overall reported the following: The quantity of clinical and demographic metadata differed by source and by participant and was supplied without curation.

This clonotype was sampled from a human donor in a cohort sampled during active COVID-19. The rearranged chain carries TRBV27 and TRBJ2-1, and 9 bases in between align with TRBD2. Input material: peripheral blood. The CDR3 region: CASSLMAGGHYNEQFF. The bases read TGTGCCAGCAGTTTAATGGCGGGGGGGCACTACAATGAGCAGTTCTTC.